This T cell receptor (beta chain) came from a study of shared clonotypes between healthy human individuals. Study conclusions and caveats: Non-shared clonotypes had lower generation probabilities than clonotypes shared by all four sorted-subset donors.

Sequencing was performed with immunoSEQ multiplex PCR; in TCRdb, only in-frame clones are kept and a portion is missing. The sample holds millions of clones, around nine tenths seen once. J gave up 0 bases and V 6 bases, and 5 bases lay outside the gene matches. The CDR3 consists of 15 residues. Germline V gives CDR1 SNHLY, CDR2 FYNNEI. Comment on this clone: Its antigen is undetermined.

The source of this sequence is a young man in good health. The specimen was naive CD4+ T cells sorted from blood. As for subset: CD45RA+ positively selected. This chain joins TRBV2 and TRBJ2-3; the match to TRBD2 covers 8 bases. CDR3 sequence reads: CASRLAGSSTDTQYF. CDR3 DNA sequence: TGTGCCAGCAGATTAGCGGGGTCGAGCACAGATACGCAGTATTTT.